These T cell receptor beta chains were read from a single sample in a study of human T cells and chemical hapten exposure. TCRdb processed the RACE reads anew with MiXCR; each CDR3 protein has one entry. The sample includes about 380,000 distinct CDR3 sequences, less than 6.5% of them seen just once. Specimen: whole blood, collected in connection with sensitization to the hapten diphenylcyclopropenone (DPC). Every receptor here comes from a woman in her 50s with alopecia areata. Some clones in this sample may be carry-over from other donors' samples. The CDR3 runs from the conserved cysteine through the conserved F or W. A D gene is named only where the DNA matches it firmly. Some rows mark clone size as missing; the rest say once, few, many or name a class of expanded clone.

TRBV30,.,many,TRBJ1-1,TGTGCCTGGACCCCCAGGGGAGGCACTGAAGCTTTCTTT,CAWTPRGGTEAFF
TRBV6-6,.,few,TRBJ1-1,TGTGCCAGCGTGGGCAGCACTGAAGCTTTCTTT,CASVGSTEAFF
TRBV7-2,TRBD2,many,TRBJ2-3,TGTGCCAGCAGTCTGCCCGGGGGGGCAGATACGCAGTATTTT,CASSLPGGADTQYF
TRBV4-2,TRBD1,many,TRBJ2-1,TGTGCCAGCAGCCACCGGACAGGGGCAGGGGAGCAGTTCTTC,CASSHRTGAGEQFF
TRBV12-3/TRBV12-4,.,many,TRBJ1-3,TGTGCCAGCAGTTTAGGGCTGGGTGGAAACACCATATATTTT,CASSLGLGGNTIYF
TRBV28,.,many,TRBJ2-1,TGTGCCAGCAGGCCGGGCCCCGGGGTTTGGGAGCAGTTCTTC,CASRPGPGVWEQFF
TRBV12-3/TRBV12-4,.,.,TRBJ2-3,TGTGCCAGCAGTTTTGGGGTAGCAGATACGCAGTATTTT,CASSFGVADTQYF
TRBV2,.,.,TRBJ1-2,TGTGCCAGCAGTCCGGCAGAAAACTATGGCTACACCTTC,CASSPAENYGYTF
TRBV6-6,.,many,TRBJ2-7,TGTGCCAGCAGGAGGGGGGAAACCTACGAGCAGTACTTC,CASRRGETYEQYF
TRBV29-1,.,many,TRBJ2-5,TGCAGCGTTGAAAAACCAGGGTGGGAGACCCAGTACTTC,CSVEKPGWETQYF
TRBV7-9,TRBD1,many,TRBJ2-3,TGTGCCAGCAGCCTTGGGACAGGGTCAGATACGCAGTATTTT,CASSLGTGSDTQYF
TRBV7-2,TRBD2,many,TRBJ2-3,TGTGCCAGCAGCTGGGGACTAGCGGGCACAGATACGCAGTATTTT,CASSWGLAGTDTQYF
TRBV9,TRBD2,few,TRBJ2-3,TGTGCCAGCGGCGGGAGTACGGGACTAGCTGGAGATACGCAGTATTTT,CASGGSTGLAGDTQYF
TRBV6-6,.,many,TRBJ2-2,TGTGCCAGCAGTTACAGACGAAACACCGGGGAGCTGTTTTTT,CASSYRRNTGELFF
TRBV4-2,TRBD1,.,TRBJ1-1,TGTGCCAGCAGCCAAGAAGCAGGGGGCACTGAAGCTTTCTTT,CASSQEAGGTEAFF
TRBV7-9,.,many,TRBJ1-1,TGTGCCAGCAGCTTTACGCGGGCTGAAGCTTTCTTT,CASSFTRAEAFF
TRBV12-5,.,few,TRBJ2-1,TGTGCTAGTGTCCAGACTGGGTACAATGAGCAGTTCTTC,CASVQTGYNEQFF
TRBV29-1,.,.,TRBJ1-4,TGCAGCGTTGGTTCGCGGAATGAAAAACTGTTTTTT,CSVGSRNEKLFF
TRBV4-3,.,many,TRBJ1-5,TGCGCCAGCAGTTATGACAGGTCCCCCAATCAGCCCCAGCATTTT,CASSYDRSPNQPQHF
TRBV7-9,.,few,TRBJ1-1,TGTGCCAGCAGCCATCAAACATTCGACGGACCCTTGAGTGAAGCTTTCTTT,CASSHQTFDGPLSEAFF
TRBV12-3/TRBV12-4,TRBD1,few,TRBJ2-5,TGTGCCAGCACCCTCGACAGGGGTCAGACCCAGTACTTC,CASTLDRGQTQYF
TRBV12-5,.,many,TRBJ1-3,TGTGCTAGTGCAACAGACGACAGGTCTGGAAACACCATATATTTT,CASATDDRSGNTIYF
TRBV11-2,TRBD2,.,TRBJ2-7,TGTGCCAGCAGCTTTAGCGGGAGTTCAGGGGAGCAGTACTTC,CASSFSGSSGEQYF
TRBV29-1,TRBD1,many,TRBJ1-2,TGCAGCGTTGGAGGGGAACAGGGGAAAGTCTATGGCTACACCTTC,CSVGGEQGKVYGYTF
TRBV12-3/TRBV12-4,TRBD2,many,TRBJ2-1,TGTGCCAGCAGTCCCCTAGCGGCCAATGAGCAGTTCTTC,CASSPLAANEQFF
TRBV4-1,.,many,TRBJ1-2,TGCGCCAGCAGCCAAGAGACGGGGCCCTATGGCTACACCTTC,CASSQETGPYGYTF
TRBV27,.,many,TRBJ2-7,TGTGCCAGCAGTTTATCGTGGAGTGACGAGCAGTACTTC,CASSLSWSDEQYF
TRBV29-1,.,.,TRBJ2-7,TGCAGCGTTAATAAGGGGTCAACCTACGAGCAGTACTTC,CSVNKGSTYEQYF
TRBV6-5,.,many,TRBJ2-3,TGTGCCAGCAGTTACAGCTCAGGGCGCAAAGATACAGATACGCAGTATTTT,CASSYSSGRKDTDTQYF
TRBV6-2/TRBV6-3,TRBD2,many,TRBJ2-1,TGTGCCAGCAGTAACTTCCTTGTGGGGAGCGGGAGGGGCAATGAGCAGTTCTTC,CASSNFLVGSGRGNEQFF
TRBV30,.,few,TRBJ1-1,TGTGCCTGGACCCGTGGAGAGGCTGAAGCTTTCTTT,CAWTRGEAEAFF
TRBV27,.,few,TRBJ1-4,TGTGCCAGCGGGGGGGCAACTAATGAAAAACTGTTTTTT,CASGGATNEKLFF
TRBV12-3/TRBV12-4,TRBD1,.,TRBJ2-7,TGTGCCAGCAGTCAGACAGGGGTAGACTACGAGCAGTACTTC,CASSQTGVDYEQYF
TRBV7-2,TRBD1,few,TRBJ1-2,TGTGCCAGCAGCTCGACAGGGACCCCTACTAACTATGGCTACACCTTC,CASSSTGTPTNYGYTF
TRBV9,.,many,TRBJ2-7,TGTGCCAGCAGCCCCCGCGAGGCCAGGCGCGAGCAGTACTTC,CASSPREARREQYF
TRBV7-2,.,many,TRBJ2-5,TGTGCCAGCAGACTGATGGGGGCACGGGCTCAAGAGACCCAGTACTTC,CASRLMGARAQETQYF
TRBV6-5,.,many,TRBJ1-1,TGTGCCAGCAGTTGGGGGAGAACGGACGATGAAGCTTTCTTT,CASSWGRTDDEAFF
TRBV4-3,TRBD2,many,TRBJ2-1,TGCGCCAGCAGCCAAGATACGGGGGGGTGGAATGAGCAGTTCTTC,CASSQDTGGWNEQFF
TRBV27,TRBD2,.,TRBJ2-5,TGTGCCAGCAGTCCCCATGCGGGGGAAGAGACCCAGTACTTC,CASSPHAGEETQYF